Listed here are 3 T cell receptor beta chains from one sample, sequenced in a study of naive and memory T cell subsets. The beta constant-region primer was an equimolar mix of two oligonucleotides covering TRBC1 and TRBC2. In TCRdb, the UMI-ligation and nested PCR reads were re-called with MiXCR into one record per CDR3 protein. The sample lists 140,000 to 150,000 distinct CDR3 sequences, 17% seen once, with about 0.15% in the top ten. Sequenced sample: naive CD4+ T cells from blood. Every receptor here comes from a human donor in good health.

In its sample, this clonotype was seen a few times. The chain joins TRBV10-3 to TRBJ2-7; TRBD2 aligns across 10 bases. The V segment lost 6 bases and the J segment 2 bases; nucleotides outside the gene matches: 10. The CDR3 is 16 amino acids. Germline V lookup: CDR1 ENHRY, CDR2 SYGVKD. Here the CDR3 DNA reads TGTGCCATCAGCCCTAGCGGGAGTTGGGCCGCCTACGAGCAGTACTTC. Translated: CAISPSGSWAAYEQYF.

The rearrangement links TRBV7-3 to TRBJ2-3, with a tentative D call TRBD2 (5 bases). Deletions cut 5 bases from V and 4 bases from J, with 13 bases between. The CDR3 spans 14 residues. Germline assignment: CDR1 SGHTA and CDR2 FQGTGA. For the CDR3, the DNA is TGTGCCAGCAGCCCTCGGGCTAGCCCAGATACGCAGTATTTT. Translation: CASSPRASPDTQYF.

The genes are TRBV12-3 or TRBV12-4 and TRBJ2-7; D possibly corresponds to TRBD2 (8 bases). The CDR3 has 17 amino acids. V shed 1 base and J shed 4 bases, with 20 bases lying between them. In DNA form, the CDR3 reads TGTGCCAGCAGTTTAGGATCCGGGAGGGGGCCTAGTTACGAGCAGTACTTC. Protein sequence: CASSLGSGRGPSYEQYF.